The clone carrying this TCR beta chain occurred a few times. Its antigen is still unknown. J gave up 8 bases and V 5 bases, and 7 bases lay outside the gene matches. Germline CDR1 is SEHNR and CDR2 is FQNEAQ (reference sequence). The CDR3 has 14 residues. In making TCR beta libraries, quantitative 5'-RACE with molecular barcodes was used. TCRdb ran MiXCR on the 5' RACE reads and lists one entry per CDR3 protein. The data hold about 800,000 distinct CDR3 sequences, with 12% observed a single time. The data stem from a study of CD8 T cells in ankylosing spondylitis. Study outcomes and limitations: Ankylosing spondylitis blood appeared to carry a characteristic TCR beta motif of roughly eight highly homologous variants. Disease-linked clones proved CD8+ and comparatively uncommon in peripheral blood.

The chain combines TRBV7-9 with TRBJ2-1; TRBD1 matches at 9 bases. Sequencing used blood, either unsorted or a sorted T cell fraction (not recorded which). The TCR sequence derives from a male donor with ankylosing spondylitis. The CDR3: CASSKDRGNHEQFF. CDR3 DNA: TGTGCCAGCAGCAAGGACAGGGGTAACCATGAGCAGTTCTTC.